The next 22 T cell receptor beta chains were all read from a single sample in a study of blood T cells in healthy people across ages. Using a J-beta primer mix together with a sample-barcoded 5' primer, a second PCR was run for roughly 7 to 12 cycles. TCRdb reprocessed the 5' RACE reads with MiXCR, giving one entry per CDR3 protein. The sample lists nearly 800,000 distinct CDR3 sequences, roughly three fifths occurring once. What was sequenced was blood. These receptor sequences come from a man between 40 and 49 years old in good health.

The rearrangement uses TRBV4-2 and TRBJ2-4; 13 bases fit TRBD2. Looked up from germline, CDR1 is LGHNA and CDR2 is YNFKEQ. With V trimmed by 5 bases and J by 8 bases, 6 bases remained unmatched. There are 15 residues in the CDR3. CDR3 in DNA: TGTGCCAGCAGCTCGCGGACTAGCGGGAGCGACATTCAGTACTTC. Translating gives CASSSRTSGSDIQYF.

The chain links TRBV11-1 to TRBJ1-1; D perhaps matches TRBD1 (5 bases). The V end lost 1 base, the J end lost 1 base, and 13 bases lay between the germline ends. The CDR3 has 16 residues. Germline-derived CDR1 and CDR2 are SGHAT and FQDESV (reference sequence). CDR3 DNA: TGTGCCAGCAGCTTAGGCTGGATGGGGACGAACACTGAAGCTTTCTTT. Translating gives CASSLGWMGTNTEAFF.

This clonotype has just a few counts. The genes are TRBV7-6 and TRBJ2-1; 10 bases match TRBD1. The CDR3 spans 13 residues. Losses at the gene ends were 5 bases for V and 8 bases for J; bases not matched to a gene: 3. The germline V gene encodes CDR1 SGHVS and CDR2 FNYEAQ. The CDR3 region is CASSRQGAHEQFF. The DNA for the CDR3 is TGTGCCAGCAGCCGACAGGGGGCCCATGAGCAGTTCTTC.

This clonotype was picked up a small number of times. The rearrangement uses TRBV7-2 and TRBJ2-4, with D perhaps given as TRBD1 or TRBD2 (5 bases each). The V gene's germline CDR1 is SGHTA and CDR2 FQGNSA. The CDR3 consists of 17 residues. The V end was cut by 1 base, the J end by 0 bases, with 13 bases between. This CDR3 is CASSLVAGGSAKNIQYF. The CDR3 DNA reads TGTGCCAGCAGCTTAGTTGCTGGGGGATCAGCCAAAAACATTCAGTACTTC.

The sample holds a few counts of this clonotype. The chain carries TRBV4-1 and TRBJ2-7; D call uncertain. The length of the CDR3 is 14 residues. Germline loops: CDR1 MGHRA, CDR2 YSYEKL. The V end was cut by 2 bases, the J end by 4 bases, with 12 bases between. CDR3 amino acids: CASSQYVDGYEQYF. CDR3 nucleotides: TGCGCCAGCAGCCAATACGTTGATGGTTACGAGCAGTACTTC.

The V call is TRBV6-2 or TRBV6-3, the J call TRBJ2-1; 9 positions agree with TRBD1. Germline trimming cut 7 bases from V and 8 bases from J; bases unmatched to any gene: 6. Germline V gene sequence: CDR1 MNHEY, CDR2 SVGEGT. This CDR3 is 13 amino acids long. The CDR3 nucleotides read TGTGCCAGCAACCGGGACAGGGTGGATGAGCAGTTCTTC. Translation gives CASNRDRVDEQFF.

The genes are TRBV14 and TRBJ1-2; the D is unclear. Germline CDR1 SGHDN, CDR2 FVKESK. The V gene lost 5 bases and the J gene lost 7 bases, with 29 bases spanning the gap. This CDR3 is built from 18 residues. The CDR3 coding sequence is TGTGCCAGCAGCGGATTCTCGTTTGGCCAAGAATACCCCAGTGGCTACACCTTC. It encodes CASSGFSFGQEYPSGYTF. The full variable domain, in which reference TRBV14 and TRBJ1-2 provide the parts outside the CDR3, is EAGVTQFPSHSVIEKGQTVTLRCDPISGHDNLYWYRRVMGKEIKFLLHFVKESKQDESGMPNNRFLAERTGGTYSTLKVQPAELEDSGVYFCASSGFSFGQEYPSGYTFGSGTRLTVV.

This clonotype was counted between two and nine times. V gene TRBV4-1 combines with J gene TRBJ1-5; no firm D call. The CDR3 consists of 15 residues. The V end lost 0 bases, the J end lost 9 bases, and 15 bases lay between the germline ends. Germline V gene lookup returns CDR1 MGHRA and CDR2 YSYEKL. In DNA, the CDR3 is TGCGCCAGCAGCCAAGATCTTGGAGGGTATAGGCCCCAGCATTTT. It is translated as CASSQDLGGYRPQHF.

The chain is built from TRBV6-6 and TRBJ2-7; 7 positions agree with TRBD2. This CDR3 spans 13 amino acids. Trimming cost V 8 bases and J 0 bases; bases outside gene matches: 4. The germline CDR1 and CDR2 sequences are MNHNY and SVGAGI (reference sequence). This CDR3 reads CASAASGSYEQYF. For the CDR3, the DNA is TGTGCCAGCGCCGCTAGCGGCTCCTACGAGCAGTACTTC.

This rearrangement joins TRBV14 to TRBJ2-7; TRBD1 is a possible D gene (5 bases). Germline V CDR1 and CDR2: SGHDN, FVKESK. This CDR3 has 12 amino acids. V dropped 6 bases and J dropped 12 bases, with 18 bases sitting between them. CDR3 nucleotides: TGTGCCAGCAGATTCGAAGGTCAGGGAAGGTACTTC. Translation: CASRFEGQGRYF. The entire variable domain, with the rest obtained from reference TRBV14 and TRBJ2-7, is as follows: EAGVTQFPSHSVIEKGQTVTLRCDPISGHDNLYWYRRVMGKEIKFLLHFVKESKQDESGMPNNRFLAERTGGTYSTLKVQPAELEDSGVYFCASRFEGQGRYFGPGTRLTVT.

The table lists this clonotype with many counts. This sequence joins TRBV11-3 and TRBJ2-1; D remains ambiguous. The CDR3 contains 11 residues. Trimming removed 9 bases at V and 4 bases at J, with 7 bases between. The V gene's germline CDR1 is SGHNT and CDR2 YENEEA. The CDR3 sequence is CASRSYNEQFF. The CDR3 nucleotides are TGTGCCAGTCGCAGTTACAATGAGCAGTTCTTC. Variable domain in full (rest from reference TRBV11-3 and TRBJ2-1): EAGVVQSPRYKIIEKKQPVAFWCNPISGHNTLYWYLQNLGQGPELLIRYENEEAVDDSQLPKDRFSAERLKGVDSTLKIQPAELGDSAVYLCASRSYNEQFFGPGTRLTVL.

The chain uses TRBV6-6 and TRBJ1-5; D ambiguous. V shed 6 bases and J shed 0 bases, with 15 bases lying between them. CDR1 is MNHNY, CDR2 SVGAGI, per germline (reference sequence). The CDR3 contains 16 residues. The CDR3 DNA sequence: TGTGCCAGCAGCTCGGGGAGGGCGCATAGCAATCAGCCCCAGCATTTT. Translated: CASSSGRAHSNQPQHF.

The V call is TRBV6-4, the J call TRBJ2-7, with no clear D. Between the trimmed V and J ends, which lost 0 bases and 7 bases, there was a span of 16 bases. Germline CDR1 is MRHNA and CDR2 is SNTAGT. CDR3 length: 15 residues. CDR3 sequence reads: CASSDSAGSYNEQYF. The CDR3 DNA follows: TGTGCCAGCAGTGACTCGGCTGGATCCTACAATGAGCAGTACTTC.

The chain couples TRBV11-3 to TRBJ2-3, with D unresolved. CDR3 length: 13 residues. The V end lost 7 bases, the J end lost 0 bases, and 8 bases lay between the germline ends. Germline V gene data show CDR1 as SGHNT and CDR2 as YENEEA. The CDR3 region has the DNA TGTGCCAGCAACATCGGGAGCACAGATACGCAGTATTTT. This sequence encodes CASNIGSTDTQYF.

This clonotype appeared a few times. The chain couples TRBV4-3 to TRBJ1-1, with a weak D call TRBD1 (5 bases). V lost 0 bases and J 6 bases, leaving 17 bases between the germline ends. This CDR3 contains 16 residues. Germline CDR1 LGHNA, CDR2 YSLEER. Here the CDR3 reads CASSQDLKGLMPEAFF. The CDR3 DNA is TGCGCCAGCAGCCAAGATTTAAAGGGGCTAATGCCTGAAGCTTTCTTT.

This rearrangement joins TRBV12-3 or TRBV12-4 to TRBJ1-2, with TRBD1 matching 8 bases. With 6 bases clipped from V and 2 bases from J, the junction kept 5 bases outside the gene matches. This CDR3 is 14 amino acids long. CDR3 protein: CASSRQGQNYGYTF. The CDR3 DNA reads TGTGCCAGCAGCAGACAGGGGCAAAACTATGGCTACACCTTC.

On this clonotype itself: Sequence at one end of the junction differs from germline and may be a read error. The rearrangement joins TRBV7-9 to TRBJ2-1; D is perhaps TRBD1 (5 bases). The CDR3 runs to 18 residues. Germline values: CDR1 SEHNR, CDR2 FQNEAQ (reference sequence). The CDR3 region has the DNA TGTGCCTGCAGCTTAGGAAGACGGGTGGGGCCTGCCTACAATGAGCAGTTCTTC. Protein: CACSLGRRVGPAYNEQFF.

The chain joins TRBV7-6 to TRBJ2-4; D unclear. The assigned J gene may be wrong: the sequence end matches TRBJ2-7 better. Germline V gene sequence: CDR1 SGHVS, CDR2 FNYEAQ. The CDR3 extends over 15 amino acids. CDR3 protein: CASSLAPADSYEQYF. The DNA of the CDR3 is TGTGCCAGCAGCTTAGCTCCAGCCGACTCCTACGAGCAGTACTTC.

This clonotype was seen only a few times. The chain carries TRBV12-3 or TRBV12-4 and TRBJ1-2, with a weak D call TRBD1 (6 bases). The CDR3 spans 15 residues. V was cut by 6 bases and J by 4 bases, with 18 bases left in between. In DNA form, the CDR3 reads TGTGCCAGCAGATACAGCGGGGGGGCGTTCTATGGCTACACCTTC. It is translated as CASRYSGGAFYGYTF.

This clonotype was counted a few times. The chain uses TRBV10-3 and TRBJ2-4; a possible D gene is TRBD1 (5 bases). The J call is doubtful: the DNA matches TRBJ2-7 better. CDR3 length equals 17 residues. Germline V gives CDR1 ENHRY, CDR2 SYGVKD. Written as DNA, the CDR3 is TGTGCCATCACCAAGTTGGGGCGCAGATCTGGTCGGTACGAGCAGTACTTC. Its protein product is CAITKLGRRSGRYEQYF.

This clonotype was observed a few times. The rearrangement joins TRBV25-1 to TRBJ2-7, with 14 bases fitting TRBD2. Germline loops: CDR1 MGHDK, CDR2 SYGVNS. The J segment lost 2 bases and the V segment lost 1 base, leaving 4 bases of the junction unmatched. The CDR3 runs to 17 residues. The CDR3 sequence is CASSEWTSGRITYEQYF. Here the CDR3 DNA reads TGTGCCAGCAGTGAATGGACTAGCGGGAGGATTACCTACGAGCAGTACTTC.

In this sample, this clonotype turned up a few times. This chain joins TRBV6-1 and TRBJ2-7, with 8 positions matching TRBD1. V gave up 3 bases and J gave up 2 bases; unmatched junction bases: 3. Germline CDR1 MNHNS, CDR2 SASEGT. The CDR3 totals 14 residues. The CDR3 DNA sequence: TGTGCCAGCAGTGACTCGGGACAGGCCTACGAGCAGTACTTC. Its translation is CASSDSGQAYEQYF.